This TCR beta chain was sequenced during a study of T cell responses to AZD1222 COVID-19 vaccine. Sequencing used immunoSEQ multiplex PCR; TCRdb keeps in-frame clones, though not all of them. The sample carries some 71,000 clones, 89% recorded once. The V and J ends lost 4 bases and 2 bases respectively, with 9 bases between them. The CDR3 is made up of 13 amino acids. Per the germline V gene, CDR1 is SGHRS and CDR2 is YFSETQ. The TCR sequence derives from an adult who received the AZD1222 COVID-19 vaccine. The chain joins TRBV5-1 to TRBJ1-2; D may be TRBD1 (5 bases). The sample consisted of peripheral blood, taken 28 days after the second AZD1222 dose. CDR3 coding DNA: TGCGCCAGCAGCCAACAGGAGAACTATGGCTACACCTTC. Its translation is CASSQQENYGYTF. Looking up the rest from reference TRBV5-1 and TRBJ1-2 gives the full variable domain: KAGVTQTPRYLIKTRGQQVTLSCSPISGHRSVSWYQQTPGQGLQFLFEYFSETQRNKGNFPGRFSGRQFSNSRSEMNVSTLELGDSALYLCASSQQENYGYTFGSGTRLTVV.